The clone carrying this T cell receptor beta chain was counted ten times or more. TCRdb analysed the 5' RACE reads with MiXCR anew, one entry per CDR3 protein. The sample gives about 80,000 distinct CDR3 sequences, approximately 4.3% of which show up once; 5.7% is in the top ten. Time point in this sample: longitudinal time-point 3. The data stem from a study of neurological immune-mediated disorders. CDR1 and CDR2 (germline): DFQATT, SNEGSKA (reference sequence). Germline trimming cut 4 bases from V and 1 base from J; bases unmatched to any gene: 7. The CDR3 is 14 residues long. The sequenced sample was PBMCs. This sequence joins TRBV20-1 and TRBJ2-7, with 7 bases identical to TRBD2. This TCR was sampled from a woman aged 55-75 years with multiple sclerosis. The CDR3 loop is CSAIGLEASYEQYF. Written as DNA, the CDR3 is TGCAGTGCTATCGGACTAGAGGCGTCCTACGAGCAGTACTTC.